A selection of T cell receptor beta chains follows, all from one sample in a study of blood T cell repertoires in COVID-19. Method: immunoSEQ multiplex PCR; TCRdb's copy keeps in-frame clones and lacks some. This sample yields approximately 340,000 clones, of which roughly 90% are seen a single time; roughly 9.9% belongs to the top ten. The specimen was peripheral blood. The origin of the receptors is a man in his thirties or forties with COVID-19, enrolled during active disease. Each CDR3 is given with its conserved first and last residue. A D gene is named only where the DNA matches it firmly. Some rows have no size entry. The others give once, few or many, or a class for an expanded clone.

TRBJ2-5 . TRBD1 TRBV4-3 CASSSGQGGETQYF TGCGCCAGCAGTTCGGGACAGGGAGGGGAGACCCAGTACTTC
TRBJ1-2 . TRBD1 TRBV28 CASSFSGGAWGYTF TGTGCCAGCAGTTTTTCAGGGGGCGCATGGGGCTACACCTTC
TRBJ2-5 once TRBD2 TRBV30 CAWRAPSGKGETQYF TGTGCCTGGAGGGCACCTAGCGGCAAAGGCGAGACCCAGTACTTC
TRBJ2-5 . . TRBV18 CASSPNREETQYF TGTGCCAGCTCACCAAACAGAGAAGAGACCCAGTACTTC
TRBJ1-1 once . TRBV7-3 CASSLGGDTEAFF TGTGCCAGCAGCCTAGGGGGGGACACTGAAGCTTTCTTT
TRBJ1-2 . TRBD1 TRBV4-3 CASSTGTGELVSYGYTF TGCGCCAGCAGCACTGGGACAGGGGAGTTGGTTTCCTATGGCTACACCTTC
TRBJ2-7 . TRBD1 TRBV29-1 CSVGPGTGGWYEQYF TGCAGCGTTGGTCCCGGGACAGGGGGCTGGTACGAGCAGTACTTC
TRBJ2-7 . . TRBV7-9 CASSLVMQGAGSYEQYF TGTGCCAGCAGCTTAGTTATGCAGGGCGCAGGCTCCTACGAGCAGTACTTC
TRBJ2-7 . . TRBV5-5 CASSLSSGSYEQYF TGTGCCAGCAGCTTGTCAAGCGGGTCCTACGAGCAGTACTTC
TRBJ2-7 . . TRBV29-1 CSVLVKRALAYEQYF TGCAGCGTCCTAGTCAAGAGGGCCCTGGCCTACGAGCAGTACTTC
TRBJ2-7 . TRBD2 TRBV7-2 CASSPSLLGGRVYEQYF TGTGCCAGCAGCCCTTCTCTCCTAGGAGGGAGGGTCTACGAGCAGTACTTC
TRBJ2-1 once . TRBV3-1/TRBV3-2 CASSQDQGSHEQFF TGTGCCAGCAGCCAAGATCAGGGATCGCATGAGCAGTTCTTC
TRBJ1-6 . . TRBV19 CASSIGYGRVKLRSPLHF TGTGCCAGTAGTATAGGATATGGCAGGGTGAAGTTACGTTCACCCCTCCACTTT
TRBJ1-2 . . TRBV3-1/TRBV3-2 CASSRPGGYEGYTF TGTGCCAGCAGCCGGCCGGGCGGGTATGAAGGCTACACCTTC
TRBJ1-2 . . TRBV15 CATSRGGGGYTF TGTGCCACCAGCAGAGGGGGGGGTGGCTACACCTTC
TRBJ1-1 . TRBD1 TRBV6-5 CASSSRTGVNTEAFF TGTGCCAGCAGTTCCAGGACAGGGGTTAACACTGAAGCTTTCTTT
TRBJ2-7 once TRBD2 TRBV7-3 CASSLGSSGSGYEQYF TGTGCCAGCAGCTTAGGGTCTAGCGGGTCAGGTTACGAGCAGTACTTC
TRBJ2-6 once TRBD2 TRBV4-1 CASSFKLMRGDPSSSGANVLTF TGCGCCAGCAGCTTCAAGCTCATGCGGGGGGACCCTAGTTCCTCTGGGGCCAACGTCCTGACTTTC
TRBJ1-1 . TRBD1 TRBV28 CASTGQSNTEAFF TGTGCCAGCACGGGACAGTCGAACACTGAAGCTTTCTTT
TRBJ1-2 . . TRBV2 CASSEVGANGYTF TGTGCCAGCAGTGAAGTAGGGGCAAATGGCTACACCTTC
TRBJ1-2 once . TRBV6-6 CASSSEQVRHGYTF TGTGCCAGCAGTTCTGAACAGGTCCGTCATGGCTACACCTTC
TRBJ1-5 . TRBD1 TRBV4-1 CASSQVEGAGQPQHF TGCGCCAGCAGCCAAGTTGAGGGGGCGGGCCAGCCCCAGCATTTT
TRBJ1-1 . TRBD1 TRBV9 CASSVGGGPEAFF TGTGCCAGCAGCGTAGGAGGGGGCCCTGAAGCTTTCTTT
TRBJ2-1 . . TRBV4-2 CASSQERGGAYNEQFF TGTGCCAGCAGCCAAGAAAGGGGAGGAGCCTACAATGAGCAGTTCTTC
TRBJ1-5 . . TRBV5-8 CASSLRISNQPQHF TGTGCCAGCAGCCTACGCATATCAAATCAGCCCCAGCATTTT
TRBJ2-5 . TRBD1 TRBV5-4 CASSYRGETQYF TGTGCCAGCAGCTACAGGGGAGAGACCCAGTACTTC
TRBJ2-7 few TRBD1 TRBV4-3 CASSRTGSEQYF TGCGCCAGCAGCCGGACAGGGAGCGAGCAGTACTTC
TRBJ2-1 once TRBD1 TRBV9 CASSVLSRATGGEGDEQFF TGTGCCAGCAGCGTATTGTCGAGAGCCACAGGGGGCGAAGGTGATGAGCAGTTCTTC
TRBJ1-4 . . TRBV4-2 CASSQDRAGGGEKLFF TGTGCCAGCAGCCAAGATCGAGCCGGGGGTGGTGAAAAACTGTTTTTT
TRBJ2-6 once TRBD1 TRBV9 CASGGEGAGGANVLTF TGTGCCAGCGGGGGTGAGGGGGCCGGTGGGGCCAACGTCCTGACTTTC
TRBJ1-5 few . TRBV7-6 CASSLLAWEGFSNQPQHF TGTGCCAGCAGCTTATTAGCTTGGGAGGGCTTTTCCAATCAGCCCCAGCATTTT
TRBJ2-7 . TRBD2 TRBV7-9 CASSLYGGTAWEQYF TGTGCCAGCAGCTTATACGGGGGGACCGCCTGGGAGCAGTACTTC
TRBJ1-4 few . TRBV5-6 CASSLGQGGEKLFF TGTGCCAGCAGCTTGGGCCAGGGCGGTGAAAAACTGTTTTTT
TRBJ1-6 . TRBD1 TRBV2 CASRPGQFYNSPLHF TGTGCCAGCAGGCCGGGACAGTTTTATAATTCACCCCTCCACTTT
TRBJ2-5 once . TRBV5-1 CASSLRGTETQYF TGCGCCAGCAGCTTGAGGGGGACGGAGACCCAGTACTTC
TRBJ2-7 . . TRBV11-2 CASSLDLSHEQYF TGTGCCAGCAGCTTAGATCTATCCCACGAGCAGTACTTC
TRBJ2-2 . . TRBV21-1 CASLDQKLPGQGLNTGELFF TGTGCCAGCCTTGATCAAAAGCTCCCGGGACAGGGACTGAACACCGGGGAGCTGTTTTTT
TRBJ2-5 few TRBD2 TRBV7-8 CASSLVPSGQETQYF TGTGCCAGCAGCTTAGTTCCTAGCGGGCAAGAGACCCAGTACTTC
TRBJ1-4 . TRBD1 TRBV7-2 CASSIDRGSEKLFF TGTGCCAGCAGCATCGACAGGGGAAGCGAAAAACTGTTTTTT
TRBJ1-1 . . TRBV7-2 CASSFGHTNTEAFF TGTGCCAGCAGCTTTGGACATACCAACACTGAAGCTTTCTTT
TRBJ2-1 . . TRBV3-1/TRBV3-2 CASTTSWAGEQFF TGTGCCAGCACCACATCATGGGCTGGTGAGCAGTTCTTC
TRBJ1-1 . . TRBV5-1 CASSSGQISNTEAFF TGCGCCAGCAGCTCTGGACAGATTTCGAACACTGAAGCTTTCTTT
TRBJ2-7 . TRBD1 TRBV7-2 CASSLEGPFTGGSSYEQYF TGTGCCAGCAGCTTAGAGGGCCCTTTTACAGGGGGGAGCTCCTACGAGCAGTACTTC
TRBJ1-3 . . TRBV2 CARRQPSGNTIYF TGTGCCAGAAGACAGCCCTCTGGAAACACCATATATTTT
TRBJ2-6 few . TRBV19 CASSPTDSSGANVLTF TGTGCCAGTAGTCCTACAGACAGCTCTGGGGCCAACGTCCTGACTTTC
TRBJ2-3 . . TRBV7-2 CASSFPGILRDTQYF TGTGCCAGCAGCTTCCCGGGGATCCTGAGAGATACGCAGTATTTT
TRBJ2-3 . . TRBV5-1 CASSPPGSADTQYF TGCGCCAGCAGCCCCCCTGGGAGCGCAGATACGCAGTATTTT
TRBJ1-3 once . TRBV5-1 CASSGGADGNTIYF TGCGCCAGCAGCGGAGGGGCGGATGGAAACACCATATATTTT
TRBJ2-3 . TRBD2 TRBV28 CASSSPNPGLAGVDTQYF TGTGCCAGCAGTTCCCCCAACCCGGGACTAGCGGGAGTAGATACGCAGTATTTT
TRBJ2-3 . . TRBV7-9 CASSFQGPRTDTQYF TGTGCCAGCAGCTTTCAGGGGCCCCGCACAGATACGCAGTATTTT
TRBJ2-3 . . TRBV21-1 CASSLETSALGGSTDTQYF TGTGCCAGCTCCCTGGAGACTAGCGCATTAGGGGGGAGCACAGATACGCAGTATTTT
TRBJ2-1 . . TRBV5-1 CASSEGKGLDEQFF TGCGCCAGCAGTGAGGGTAAGGGTTTGGATGAGCAGTTCTTC
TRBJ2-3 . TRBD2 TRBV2 CASSGTSGARDTQYF TGTGCCAGCAGTGGGACTAGCGGGGCACGAGATACGCAGTATTTT
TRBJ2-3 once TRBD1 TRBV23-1 CASSQFQDRGSTDTQYF TGCGCCAGCAGTCAATTCCAGGACAGGGGGAGCACAGATACGCAGTATTTT
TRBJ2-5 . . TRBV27 CASSLRGLETQYF TGTGCCAGCAGTTTGCGGGGGCTTGAGACCCAGTACTTC
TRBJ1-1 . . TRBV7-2 CASSTRPIRADTEAFF TGTGCCAGCAGCACTAGGCCCATTCGGGCTGACACTGAAGCTTTCTTT
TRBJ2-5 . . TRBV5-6 CASSLGQGIQETQYF TGTGCCAGCAGCTTGGGGCAGGGGATCCAAGAGACCCAGTACTTC